These T cell receptor beta chains were read from a single sample in a study of blood T cells in healthy people across ages. Via MiXCR, TCRdb re-called the 5' RACE reads, giving one row per CDR3 protein. The sample shows about 1.8 million distinct CDR3 sequences, less than 50% of them seen only once. The sequenced sample consisted of blood. The receptors shown here come from a woman aged 40 to 50 in good health. Both conserved end residues are part of each CDR3.

j_gene | v_gene | CDR3aa
TRBJ1-5 | TRBV28 | CASRGLDNSNQPQHF
TRBJ2-1 | TRBV7-3 | CASSPLAGGGNNEQFF
TRBJ2-1 | TRBV6-2/TRBV6-3 | CASAQSPTTNNEQFF
TRBJ2-3 | TRBV27 | CASSPNRGGGDTQYF
TRBJ2-4 | TRBV11-3 | CASSKTGRDEHIQYF
TRBJ2-5 | TRBV9 | CASSVAPQGASQETQYF
TRBJ2-7 | TRBV28 | CASSLSGTGWDLHEQYF
TRBJ1-2 | TRBV11-1 | CASSHDRGRDYGYTF
TRBJ1-5 | TRBV27 | CASRLTGRLNNQPRHF
TRBJ2-1 | TRBV28 | CASSPSGTTSHEQFF
TRBJ2-7 | TRBV7-2 | CASSLEVGAYEQYF
TRBJ2-4 | TRBV7-2 | CASSSQTGQGEQYF
TRBJ2-1 | TRBV7-2 | CASSTRTGPTEQFF
TRBJ2-3 | TRBV7-8 | CASSTDRSDTQYF
TRBJ2-1 | TRBV27 | CASSEFIGDTGYNEQFF
TRBJ2-3 | TRBV7-2 | CASSLPARPDTQYF
TRBJ1-2 | TRBV7-2 | CASSPPTGRSNYGYTF
NA | TRBV10-3 | CAISEPDSGETQYF
TRBJ1-4 | TRBV27 | CASSNPRGREKLFF
TRBJ2-5 | TRBV29-1 | CSVHGQGGETQYF
TRBJ2-1 | TRBV29-1 | CSVESQGAREQFF
TRBJ2-7 | TRBV20-1 | CSASRTSGGFHEQYF
TRBJ1-1 | TRBV24-1 | CATSEGDERRVGKLMNTEAFF
TRBJ1-2 | TRBV20-1 | CSASPGGAYGYTF
TRBJ2-5 | TRBV5-1 | CASSFSSGANLETQYF
TRBJ1-4 | TRBV6-5 | CASSYSWLGDEKLFF
TRBJ1-5 | TRBV6-2/TRBV6-3 | CASSYSAGPPNRQPQHF
TRBJ1-1 | TRBV20-1 | CSASTGEGPEAFF
TRBJ2-6 | TRBV20-1 | CSVTPGGAGANVLTF
TRBJ2-5 | TRBV12-3/TRBV12-4 | CASSNSGTSGGGTQYF
TRBJ1-2 | TRBV4-1 | CASSQVLEGNYGYTF
TRBJ2-1 | TRBV6-2/TRBV6-3 | CASSYSPPGLAGGPYNEQFF
TRBJ2-5 | TRBV28 | CASSPGTGSEETQYF
TRBJ1-6 | TRBV5-1 | CASSLEPGDGNSPLHF
TRBJ2-7 | TRBV18 | CASSRGQDVTYEQYF
TRBJ2-3 | TRBV11-2 | CASSLYPRQGALTDTQYF
TRBJ2-4 | TRBV6-1 | CASSALGQGGKNIQYF
TRBJ1-5 | TRBV20-1 | CSASEGAQQPQHF
TRBJ2-1 | TRBV24-1 | CATSDPPAGHNEQFF
TRBJ2-7 | TRBV10-3 | CAIQTPATYEQYF
TRBJ1-2 | TRBV10-3 | CAISGMGQRGGYTF
TRBJ2-5 | TRBV20-1 | CSASRQETQYF
TRBJ2-1 | TRBV6-5 | CASSLPGLAGYNEQFF
TRBJ1-2 | TRBV9 | CASSGEGRDNYGYTF
TRBJ2-1 | TRBV28 | CASATGNSYNEQFF
TRBJ2-3 | TRBV10-3 | CATKDGGAVSTDTQYF